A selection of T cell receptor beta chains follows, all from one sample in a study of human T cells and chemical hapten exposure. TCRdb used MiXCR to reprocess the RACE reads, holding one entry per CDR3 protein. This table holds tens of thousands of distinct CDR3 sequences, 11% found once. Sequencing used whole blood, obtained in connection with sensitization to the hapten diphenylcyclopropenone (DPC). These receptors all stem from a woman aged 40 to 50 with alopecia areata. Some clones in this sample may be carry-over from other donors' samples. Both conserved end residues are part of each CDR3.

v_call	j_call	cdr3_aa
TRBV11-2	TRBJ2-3	CASSSRAGGRVDTQYF
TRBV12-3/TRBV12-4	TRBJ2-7	CASSASLGKQYF
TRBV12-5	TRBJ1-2	CASGFRGGDYGYTF
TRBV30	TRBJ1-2	CASPGQGAIYGYTF
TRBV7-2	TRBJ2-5	CASSLDSSGSFKETQYF
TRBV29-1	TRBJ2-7	CSARQGTYEQYF
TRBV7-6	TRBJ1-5	CASSPRANQPQHF
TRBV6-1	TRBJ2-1	CASSPSAGGREQFF
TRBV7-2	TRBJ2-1	CASSRVGLMGEQFF
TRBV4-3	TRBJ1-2	CASSQDGVYGYTF